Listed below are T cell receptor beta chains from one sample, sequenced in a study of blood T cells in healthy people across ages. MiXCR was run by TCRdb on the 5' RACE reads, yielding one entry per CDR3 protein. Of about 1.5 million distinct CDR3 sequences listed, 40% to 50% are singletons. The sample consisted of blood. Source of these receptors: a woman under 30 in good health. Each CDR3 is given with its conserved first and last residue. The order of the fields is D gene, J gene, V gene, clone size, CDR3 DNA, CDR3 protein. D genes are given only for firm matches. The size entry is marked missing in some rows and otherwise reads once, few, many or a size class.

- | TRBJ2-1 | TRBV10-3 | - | TGTGCCATCAGTGAGTCGTTAGGGGCTAGCGACAATGAGCAGTTCTTC | CAISESLGASDNEQFF
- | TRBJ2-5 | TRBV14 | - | TGTGCCAGCAGCCACGGCACGCTACAAGAGACCCAGTACTTC | CASSHGTLQETQYF
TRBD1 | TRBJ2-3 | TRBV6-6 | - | TGTGCCAGCAGTGGGACAGGGCATAGCACAGATACGCAGTATTTT | CASSGTGHSTDTQYF
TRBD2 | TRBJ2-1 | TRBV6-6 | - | TGTGCCAGCAGTTCCCCGGGAGGAGCCCTAAACAATGAGCAGTTCTTC | CASSSPGGALNNEQFF
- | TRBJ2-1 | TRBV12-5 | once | TGTGCTAGTGGTTTAAGGGACCACAATGAGCAGTTCTTC | CASGLRDHNEQFF
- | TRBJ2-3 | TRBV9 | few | TGTGCCAGCAGCGCCTCCGGGACCCCAACAGATACGCAGTATTTT | CASSASGTPTDTQYF
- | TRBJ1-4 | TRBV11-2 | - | TGTGCCAGCAGCCTCGGGGTTGTGTCGTTAGAAAAACTGTTTTTT | CASSLGVVSLEKLFF
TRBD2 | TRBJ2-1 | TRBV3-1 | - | TGTGCCAGCAGCCACCCGGGGAGCGGGAGTGTAAATGAGCAGTTCTTC | CASSHPGSGSVNEQFF
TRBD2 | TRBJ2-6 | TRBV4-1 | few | TGCGCCAGCAGCCAAGGACTAGCGGAGCACTCTGGGGCCAACGTCCTGACTTTC | CASSQGLAEHSGANVLTF
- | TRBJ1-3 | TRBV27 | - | TGTGCCAGCAGTACACAGGGAAAGGGAAACACCATATATTTT | CASSTQGKGNTIYF
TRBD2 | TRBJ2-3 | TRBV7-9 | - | TGTGCCAGCAGCCCCGGGACTAGCGCAACTCCCACAGATACGCAGTATTTT | CASSPGTSATPTDTQYF
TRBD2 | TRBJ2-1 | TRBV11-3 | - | TGTGCCAGCAGCTCTTGGACTAGCGGGAGGGATGAGCAGTTCTTC | CASSSWTSGRDEQFF
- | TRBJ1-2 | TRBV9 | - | TGTGCCAGCAGCGTAAATCTGGGAGTAGCCTATGGCTACACCTTC | CASSVNLGVAYGYTF
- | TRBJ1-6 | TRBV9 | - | TGTGCCAGCAGCCCTGGGACATTGAGCTCCTATAATTCACCCCTCCACTTT | CASSPGTLSSYNSPLHF
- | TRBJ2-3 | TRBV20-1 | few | TGCAGTGCTCTTAGCACAGATACGCAGTATTTT | CSALSTDTQYF
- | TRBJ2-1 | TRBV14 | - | TGTGCCAGCAGCCAAGGACATTACGGATCCAAAGAGACCCAGTTCTTC | CASSQGHYGSKETQFF
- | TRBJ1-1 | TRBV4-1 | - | TGCGCCAGCAGCCAAGGGTACGGGACCCCTGGAGCTTTCTTT | CASSQGYGTPGAFF
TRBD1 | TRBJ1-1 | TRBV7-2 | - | TGTGCCAGCAGCTTAAGGGCTACAGGGGGCGGGGACACTGAAGCTTTCTTT | CASSLRATGGGDTEAFF
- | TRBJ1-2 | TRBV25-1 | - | TGTGCCAGCAGTGAAGCAGGGAACGGCTATGGCTACACCTTC | CASSEAGNGYGYTF
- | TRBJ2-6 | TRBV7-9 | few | TGTGCCAGCAGCCCAACCGGATTAGGGGTCTCTCTCTCTGGGGCCAACGTCCTGACTTTC | CASSPTGLGVSLSGANVLTF
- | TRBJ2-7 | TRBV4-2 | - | TGTGCCAGCAGCCAAGCGCGTGGCGGGGCCGGCGGTGAGCAGTACTTC | CASSQARGGAGGEQYF
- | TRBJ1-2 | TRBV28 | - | TGTGCCAGCAGTTTAGAGAGGAGGTACACCTTC | CASSLERRYTF
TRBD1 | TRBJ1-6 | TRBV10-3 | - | TGTGCCATCACCGGGACAGGGGGTTCACCCCTCCACTTT | CAITGTGGSPLHF
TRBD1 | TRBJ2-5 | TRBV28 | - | TGTGCCAGCAGTCCACCGGGGACAGTACAGACCCAGTACTTC | CASSPPGTVQTQYF
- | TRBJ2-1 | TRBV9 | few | TGTGCCAGCAGCGTATCAGGGCAGGGCCACAATGAGCAGTTCTTC | CASSVSGQGHNEQFF
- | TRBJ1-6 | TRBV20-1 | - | TGCAGTGCCACGGGCCAACCTGGTTCACCCCTCCACTTT | CSATGQPGSPLHF
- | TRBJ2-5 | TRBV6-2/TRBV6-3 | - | TGTGCCAGCAGTTACGGAAAGCGTGAGATCCAGTACTTC | CASSYGKREIQYF
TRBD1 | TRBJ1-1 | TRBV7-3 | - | TGTGCCAGCAGCTCCTCCCAATTGGACAGGGAAGCTTTCTTT | CASSSSQLDREAFF
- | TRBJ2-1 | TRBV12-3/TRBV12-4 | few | TGTGCCAGCAGTTACATCGGCGATGAGCAGTTCTTC | CASSYIGDEQFF
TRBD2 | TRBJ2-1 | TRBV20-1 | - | TGCAGTGCTCCGGGACTAAAATCCTACAATGAGCAGTTCTTC | CSAPGLKSYNEQFF
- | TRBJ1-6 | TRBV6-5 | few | TGTGCCAGCAGCCTCGGACCGGGAAATTCACCCCTCCACTTT | CASSLGPGNSPLHF
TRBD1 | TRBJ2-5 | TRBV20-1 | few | TGCAGTGCTAGAGGGACAGGGGCACAAGAGACCCAGTACTTC | CSARGTGAQETQYF
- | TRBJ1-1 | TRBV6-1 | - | TGTGCCGGGGAACCAGGGGACTACACTGAAGCTTTCTTT | CAGEPGDYTEAFF
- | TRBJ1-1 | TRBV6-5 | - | TGTGCCAGCAGTTACTCGAACAGGTTGAACACTGAAGCTTTCTTT | CASSYSNRLNTEAFF
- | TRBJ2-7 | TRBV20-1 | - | TGCAGTGCTAGAGCCTCCCTAAATGAGCAGTACTTC | CSARASLNEQYF
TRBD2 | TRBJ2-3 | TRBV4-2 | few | TGTGCCAGCAGCCAACCCTACCCTAGCGGGGGGACAGATACGCAGTATTTT | CASSQPYPSGGTDTQYF
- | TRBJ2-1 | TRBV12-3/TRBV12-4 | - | TGTGCCAGCAGTAAGGCGGGGCGACGCTACGAGCAGTTCTTC | CASSKAGRRYEQFF
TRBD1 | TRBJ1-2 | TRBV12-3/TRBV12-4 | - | TGTGCCAGCGGCCCGACGGATCACAGGGGTTATGGCTACACCTTC | CASGPTDHRGYGYTF
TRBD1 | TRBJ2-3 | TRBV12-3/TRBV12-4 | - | TGTGTCAGCAAATGGACAGGGGGCATGTCAGATACGCAGTATTTT | CVSKWTGGMSDTQYF